This TCR beta chain derives from a study of glioma-infiltrating T cells. Study as a whole: About 1.1 million peripheral T cells were targeted at about 4- to 11-fold coverage.

This clonotype has ten or more counts. V gave up 0 bases and J gave up 14 bases, with 10 bases separating them. This CDR3 comprises 11 residues. The germline V gene has CDR1 MNHEY and CDR2 SVGAGI. Amplification of TCR alpha and beta CDR3 regions from RNA used iRepertoire nested multiplex PCR. TCRdb passed the multiplex PCR reads through MiXCR, listing each CDR3 protein once. In the table there are around 390,000 distinct CDR3 sequences, roughly two fifths of which are singletons. The clonotype originates from a human donor with low-grade glioma or glioblastoma, undergoing nonglioma brain surgery, or in good health (not recorded which). The chain couples TRBV6-5 to TRBJ2-5; D might be TRBD2 (6 bases). The sample comprised glioma tissue, nonneoplastic brain tissue, or PBMCs (not recorded which). This CDR3 reads CASSYSRDCYF. CDR3 sequence (DNA): TGTGCCAGCAGTTACTCGAGGGACTGCTACTTC.